This paragraph reports one TCR beta chain. The target antigen is unknown. The data were taken from a study of shared clonotypes between healthy human individuals. Study conclusions and caveats: Clonotypes shared by all four sorted-subset donors had higher generation probabilities than non-shared clonotypes. Researchers sampled only blood; tissue repertoires likely differ. Sorted-subset sequencing, rarefaction showed, was incomplete despite large depth.

The method was immunoSEQ multiplex PCR; TCRdb's version includes in-frame clones alone and lacks a portion of them. Among about 2,500,000 clones listed, 85% to 95% were seen once. Trimming took 0 bases from V and 3 from J; bases not matched to a gene: 7. The germline V gene has CDR1 SNHLY and CDR2 FYNNEI. This CDR3 comprises 17 residues. The genes are TRBV2 and TRBJ1-3; 8 positions match TRBD1. The sequenced sample consisted of naive CD4+ T cells sorted from blood. Sample subset: CD45RA+ positively selected. This receptor was identified in a man younger than 35 in good health. CDR3 sequence: CASSEAFRGTGGNTIYF. The CDR3 DNA is TGTGCCAGCAGTGAAGCCTTTAGGGGGACAGGTGGAAACACCATATATTTT.